These 2 T cell receptor beta chains came from one sample sequenced in a study of T cell responses to AZD1222 COVID-19 vaccine. Using immunoSEQ multiplex PCR, the repertoire was profiled, and TCRdb retains in-frame clones only, with some absent. The table lists about 130,000 clones, about 90% of them singletons. Sequences were derived from peripheral blood, sampled on day 0 of AZD1222 vaccination. These receptors were collected from an adult in good health.

In nucleotides, the CDR3 is TGTGCCACCAGTGATTCTAGGACAGGCCTCGTCCCCGGGGAGCTGTTTTTT. It yields the protein CATSDSRTGLVPGELFF. This chain joins TRBV24-1 and TRBJ2-2, with TRBD1 matching over 7 bases. The CDR3 runs to 17 residues. Trimming cost V 2 bases and J 6 bases; bases outside gene matches: 11. CDR1 is KGHDR, CDR2 SFDVKD, per germline.

The J gene is TRBJ1-6, the V gene TRBV7-9, with D perhaps matching TRBD1 (5 bases). This CDR3 is 14 amino acids long. V was trimmed by 2 bases and J by 11 bases, leaving 13 bases between them. Germline V gives CDR1 SEHNR, CDR2 FQNEAQ (reference sequence). CDR3 coding DNA: TGTGCCAGCAGCTTAACGGGGCTAGGAGCACCCCTCCACTTT. Its translation is CASSLTGLGAPLHF. Complete variable domain (other parts from reference TRBV7-9 and TRBJ1-6): DTGVSQNPRHKITKRGQNVTFRCDPISEHNRLYWYRQTLGQGPEFLTYFQNEAQLEKSRLLSDRFSAERPKGSFSTLEIQRTEQGDSAMYLCASSLTGLGAPLHFGNGTRLTVT.